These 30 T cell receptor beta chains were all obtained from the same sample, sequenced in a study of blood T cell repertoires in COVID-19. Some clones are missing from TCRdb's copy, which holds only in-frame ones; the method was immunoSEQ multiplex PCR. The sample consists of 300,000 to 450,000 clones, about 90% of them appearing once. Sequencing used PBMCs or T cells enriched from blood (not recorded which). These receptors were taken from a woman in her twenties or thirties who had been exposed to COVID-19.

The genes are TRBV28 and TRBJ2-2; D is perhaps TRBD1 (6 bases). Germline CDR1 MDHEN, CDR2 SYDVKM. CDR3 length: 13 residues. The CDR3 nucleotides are TGTACAGTCAGGGGTGCCAACACCGGGGAGCTGTTTTTT. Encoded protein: CTVRGANTGELFF.

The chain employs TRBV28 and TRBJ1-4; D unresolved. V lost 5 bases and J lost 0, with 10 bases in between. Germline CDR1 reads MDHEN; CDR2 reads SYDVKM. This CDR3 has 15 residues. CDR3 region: CASSTPVATNEKLFF. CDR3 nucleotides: TGTGCCAGCAGTACCCCAGTTGCAACTAATGAAAAACTGTTTTTT. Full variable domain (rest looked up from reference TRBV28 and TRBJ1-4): DVKVTQSSRYLVKRTGEKVFLECVQDMDHENMFWYRQDPGLGLRLIYFSYDVKMKEKGDIPEGYSVSREKKERFSLILESASTNQTSMYLCASSTPVATNEKLFFGSGTQLSVL.

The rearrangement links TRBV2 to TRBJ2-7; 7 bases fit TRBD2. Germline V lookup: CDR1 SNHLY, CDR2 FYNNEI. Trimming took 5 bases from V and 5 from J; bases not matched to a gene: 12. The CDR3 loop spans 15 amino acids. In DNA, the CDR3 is TGTGCCAGCAGTCACGGGGGGACTCAAGGGAACGAGCAGTACTTC. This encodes CASSHGGTQGNEQYF.

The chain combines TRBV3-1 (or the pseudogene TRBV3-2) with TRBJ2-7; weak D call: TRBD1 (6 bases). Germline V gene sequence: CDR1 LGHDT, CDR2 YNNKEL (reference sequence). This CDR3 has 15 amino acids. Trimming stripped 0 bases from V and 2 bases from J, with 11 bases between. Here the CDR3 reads CASSQDRAGAYEQYF. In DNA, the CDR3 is TGTGCCAGCAGCCAAGATCGGGCAGGGGCCTACGAGCAGTACTTC.

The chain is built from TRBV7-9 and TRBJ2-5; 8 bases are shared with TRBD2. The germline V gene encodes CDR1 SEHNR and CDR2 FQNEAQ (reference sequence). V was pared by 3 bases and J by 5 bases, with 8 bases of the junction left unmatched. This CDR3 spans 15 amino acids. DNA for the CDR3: TGTGCCAGCAGCTTGGTGGCGGTAGCGGGGGAGACCCAGTACTTC. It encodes CASSLVAVAGETQYF.

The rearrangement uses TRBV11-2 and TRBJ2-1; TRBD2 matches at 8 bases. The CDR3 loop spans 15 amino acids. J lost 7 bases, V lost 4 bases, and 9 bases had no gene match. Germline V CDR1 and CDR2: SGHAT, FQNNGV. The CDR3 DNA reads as TGTGCCAGCAGCTCCATTAGCGGGGCCTCAAATGAGCAGTTCTTC. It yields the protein CASSSISGASNEQFF.

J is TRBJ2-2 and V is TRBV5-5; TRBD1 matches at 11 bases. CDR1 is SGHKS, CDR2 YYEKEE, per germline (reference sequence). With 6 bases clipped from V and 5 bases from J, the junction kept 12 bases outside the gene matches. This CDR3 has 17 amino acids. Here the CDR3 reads CASTLRGGTGGTGELFF. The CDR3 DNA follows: TGTGCCAGCACCCTCAGAGGCGGGACAGGGGGGACCGGGGAGCTGTTTTTT. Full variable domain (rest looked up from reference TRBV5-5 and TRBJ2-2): DAGVTQSPTHLIKTRGQQVTLRCSPISGHKSVSWYQQVLGQGPQFIFQYYEKEERGRGNFPDRFSARQFPNYSSELNVNALLLGDSALYLCASTLRGGTGGTGELFFGEGSRLTVL.

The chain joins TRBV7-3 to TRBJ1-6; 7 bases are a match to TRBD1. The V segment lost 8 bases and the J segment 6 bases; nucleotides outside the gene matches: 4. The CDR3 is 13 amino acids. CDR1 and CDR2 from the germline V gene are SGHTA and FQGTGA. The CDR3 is CASRDRINSPLHF. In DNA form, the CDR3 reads TGTGCCAGCCGGGACAGAATTAATTCACCCCTCCACTTT.

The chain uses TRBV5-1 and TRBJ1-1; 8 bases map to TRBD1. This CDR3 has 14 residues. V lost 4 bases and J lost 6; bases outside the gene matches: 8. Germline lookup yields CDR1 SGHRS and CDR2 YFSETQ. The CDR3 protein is CASSLRTGKAEAFF. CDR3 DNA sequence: TGCGCCAGCAGCCTGCGGACAGGGAAAGCTGAAGCTTTCTTT.

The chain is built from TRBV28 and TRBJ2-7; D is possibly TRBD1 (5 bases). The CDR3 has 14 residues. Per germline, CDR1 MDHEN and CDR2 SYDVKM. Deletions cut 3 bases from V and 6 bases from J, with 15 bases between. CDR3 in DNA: TGTGCCAGCAGTTTGAGTCAGGGCTCGGGCGAGCAGTACTTC. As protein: CASSLSQGSGEQYF.

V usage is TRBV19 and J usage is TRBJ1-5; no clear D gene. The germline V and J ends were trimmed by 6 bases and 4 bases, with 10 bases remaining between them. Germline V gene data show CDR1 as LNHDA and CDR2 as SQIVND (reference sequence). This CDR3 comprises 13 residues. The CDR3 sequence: CASRSSGNQPQHF. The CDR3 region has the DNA TGTGCCAGTAGGAGCTCAGGAAATCAGCCCCAGCATTTT.

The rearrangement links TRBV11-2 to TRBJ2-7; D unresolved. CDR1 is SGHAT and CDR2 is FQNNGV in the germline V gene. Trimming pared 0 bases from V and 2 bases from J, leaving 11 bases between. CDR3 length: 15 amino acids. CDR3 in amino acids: CASSLDSLSPYEQYF. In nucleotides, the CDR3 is TGTGCCAGCAGCTTAGATAGCCTGAGTCCCTACGAGCAGTACTTC.

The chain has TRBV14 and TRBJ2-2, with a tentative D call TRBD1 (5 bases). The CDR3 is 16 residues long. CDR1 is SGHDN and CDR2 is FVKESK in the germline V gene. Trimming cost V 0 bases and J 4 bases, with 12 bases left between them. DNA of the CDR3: TGTGCCAGCAGCCAAGATGGGGCTAGGTTCACCGGGGAGCTGTTTTTT. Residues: CASSQDGARFTGELFF. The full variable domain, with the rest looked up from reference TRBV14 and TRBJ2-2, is EAGVTQFPSHSVIEKGQTVTLRCDPISGHDNLYWYRRVMGKEIKFLLHFVKESKQDESGMPNNRFLAERTGGTYSTLKVQPAELEDSGVYFCASSQDGARFTGELFFGEGSRLTVL.

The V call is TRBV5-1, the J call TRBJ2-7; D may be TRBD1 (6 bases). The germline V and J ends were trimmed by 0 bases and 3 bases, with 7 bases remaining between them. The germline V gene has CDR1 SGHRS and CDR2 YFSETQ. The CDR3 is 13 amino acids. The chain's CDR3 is CASSLDRDYEQYF. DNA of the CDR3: TGCGCCAGCAGCTTGGACAGGGACTACGAGCAGTACTTC.

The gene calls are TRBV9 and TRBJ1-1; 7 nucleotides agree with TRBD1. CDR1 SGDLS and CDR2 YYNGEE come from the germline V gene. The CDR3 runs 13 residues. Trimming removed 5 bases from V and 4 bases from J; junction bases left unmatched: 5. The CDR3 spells CASRMTGSTEAFF. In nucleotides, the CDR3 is TGTGCCAGCAGAATGACAGGGAGCACTGAAGCTTTCTTT.

Here the CDR3 DNA reads TGTGCCAGCAGCTTGGACTTCAATGAGCAGTTCTTC. Translating gives CASSLDFNEQFF. The V and J genes are TRBV7-2 and TRBJ2-1, with D perhaps TRBD2 (5 bases). V lost 3 bases, J lost 6 bases, and 6 bases lay in between. The CDR3 sequence is 12 residues long. Looked up from germline, CDR1 is SGHTA and CDR2 is FQGNSA. The full variable domain, rest sourced from reference TRBV7-2 and TRBJ2-1, is GAGVSQSPSNKVTEKGKDVELRCDPISGHTALYWYRQSLGQGLEFLIYFQGNSAPDKSGLPSDRFSAERTGGSVSTLTIQRTQQEDSAVYLCASSLDFNEQFFGPGTRLTVL.

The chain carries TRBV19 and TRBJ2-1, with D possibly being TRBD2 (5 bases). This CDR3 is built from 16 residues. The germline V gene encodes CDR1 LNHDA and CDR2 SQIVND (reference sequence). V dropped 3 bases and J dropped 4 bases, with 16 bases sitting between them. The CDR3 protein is CASSILSGGLYNEQFF. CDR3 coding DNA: TGTGCCAGTAGTATCCTGAGTGGCGGGCTATACAATGAGCAGTTCTTC.

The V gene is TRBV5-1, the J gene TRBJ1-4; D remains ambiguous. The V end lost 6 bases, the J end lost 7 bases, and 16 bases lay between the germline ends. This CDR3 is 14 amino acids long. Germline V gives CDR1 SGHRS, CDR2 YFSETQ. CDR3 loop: CASKNGAISEKLFF. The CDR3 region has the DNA TGCGCCAGCAAAAACGGAGCCATTTCTGAAAAACTGTTTTTT.

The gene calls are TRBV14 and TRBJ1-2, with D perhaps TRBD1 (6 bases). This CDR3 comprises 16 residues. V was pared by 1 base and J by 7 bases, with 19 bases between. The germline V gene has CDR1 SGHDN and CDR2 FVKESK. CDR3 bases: TGTGCCAGCAGCCAAGTTGGGGGGGCCCAGCCTTTTGGCTACACCTTC. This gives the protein CASSQVGGAQPFGYTF.

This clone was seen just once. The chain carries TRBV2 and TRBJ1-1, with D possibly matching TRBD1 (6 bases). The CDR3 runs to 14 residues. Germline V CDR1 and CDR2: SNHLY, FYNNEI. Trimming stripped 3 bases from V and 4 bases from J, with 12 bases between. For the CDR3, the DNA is TGTGCCAGCAGTGAGGGGGGGCCCGGCACTGAAGCTTTCTTT. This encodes CASSEGGPGTEAFF.

The CDR3 DNA reads as TGTGCCTGGAGTGCCGGGACACTGCCTTCACGCTACACCTTC. It codes for CAWSAGTLPSRYTF. J is TRBJ1-2 and V is TRBV30; D might be TRBD1 (6 bases). V lost 1 base, J lost 9 bases, and 18 bases lay in between. The CDR3 spans 14 residues. The V gene's germline CDR1 is GTSNPN and CDR2 SVGIG (reference sequence).

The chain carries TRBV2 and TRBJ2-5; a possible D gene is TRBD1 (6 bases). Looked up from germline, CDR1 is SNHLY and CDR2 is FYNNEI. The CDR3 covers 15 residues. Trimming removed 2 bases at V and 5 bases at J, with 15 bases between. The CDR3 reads CASSETRTGYETQYF. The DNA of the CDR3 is TGTGCCAGCAGTGAAACCAGAACAGGGTATGAGACCCAGTACTTC.

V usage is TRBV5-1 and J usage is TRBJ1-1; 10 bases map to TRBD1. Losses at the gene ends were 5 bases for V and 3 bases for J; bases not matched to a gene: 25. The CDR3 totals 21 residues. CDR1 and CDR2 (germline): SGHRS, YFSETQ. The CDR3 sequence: CASRLAAGVIGTGARDTEAFF. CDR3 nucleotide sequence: TGCGCCAGCAGGCTTGCGGCGGGGGTGATCGGGACAGGGGCGCGGGACACTGAAGCTTTCTTT. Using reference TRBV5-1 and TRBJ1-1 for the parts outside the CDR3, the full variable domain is KAGVTQTPRYLIKTRGQQVTLSCSPISGHRSVSWYQQTPGQGLQFLFEYFSETQRNKGNFPGRFSGRQFSNSRSEMNVSTLELGDSALYLCASRLAAGVIGTGARDTEAFFGQGTRLTVV.

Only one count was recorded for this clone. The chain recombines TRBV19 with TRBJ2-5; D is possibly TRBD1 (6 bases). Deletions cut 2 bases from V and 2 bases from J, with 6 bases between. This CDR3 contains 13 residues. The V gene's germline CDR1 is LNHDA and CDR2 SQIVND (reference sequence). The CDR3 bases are TGTGCCAGTAGTATACAGGGGCAAGAGACCCAGTACTTC. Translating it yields CASSIQGQETQYF.

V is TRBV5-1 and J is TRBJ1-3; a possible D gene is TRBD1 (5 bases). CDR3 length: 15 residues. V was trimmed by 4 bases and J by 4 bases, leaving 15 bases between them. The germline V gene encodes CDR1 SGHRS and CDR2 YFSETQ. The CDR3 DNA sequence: TGCGCCAGCAGCCCCACCGGCAGGGAAGGAAACACCATATATTTT. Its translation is CASSPTGREGNTIYF.

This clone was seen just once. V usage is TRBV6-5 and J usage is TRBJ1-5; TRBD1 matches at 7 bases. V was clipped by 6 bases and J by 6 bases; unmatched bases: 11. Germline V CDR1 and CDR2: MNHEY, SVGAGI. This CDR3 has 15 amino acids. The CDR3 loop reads CASSRDRAPPQPQHF. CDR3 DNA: TGTGCCAGCAGCCGCGACAGGGCCCCCCCTCAGCCCCAGCATTTT.

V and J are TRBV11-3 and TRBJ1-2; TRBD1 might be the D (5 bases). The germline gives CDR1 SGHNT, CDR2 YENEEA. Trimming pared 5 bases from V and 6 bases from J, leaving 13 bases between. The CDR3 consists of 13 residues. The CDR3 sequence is CASSLRESHGYTF. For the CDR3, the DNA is TGTGCCAGCAGCCTCAGGGAAAGCCATGGCTACACCTTC.

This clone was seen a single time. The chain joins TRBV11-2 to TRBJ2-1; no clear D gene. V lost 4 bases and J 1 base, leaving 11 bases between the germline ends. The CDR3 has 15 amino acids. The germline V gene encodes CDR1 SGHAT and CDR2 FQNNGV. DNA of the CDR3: TGTGCCAGCAGCTCCCCGGGTTTTTCCTACAATGAGCAGTTCTTC. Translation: CASSSPGFSYNEQFF. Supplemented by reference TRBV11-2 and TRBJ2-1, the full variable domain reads EAGVAQSPRYKIIEKRQSVAFWCNPISGHATLYWYQQILGQGPKLLIQFQNNGVVDDSQLPKDRFSAERLKGVDSTLKIQPAKLEDSAVYLCASSSPGFSYNEQFFGPGTRLTVL.

CDR3 amino acids: CSVTGTSTYNEQFF. In DNA form, the CDR3 reads TGCAGCGTAACCGGGACTAGCACCTACAATGAGCAGTTCTTC. The chain joins TRBV29-1 to TRBJ2-1; TRBD2 matches 9 bases. Per germline, CDR1 SQVTM and CDR2 ANQGSEA. Trimming cost V 6 bases and J 2 bases; bases outside gene matches: 5. This CDR3 comprises 14 residues.

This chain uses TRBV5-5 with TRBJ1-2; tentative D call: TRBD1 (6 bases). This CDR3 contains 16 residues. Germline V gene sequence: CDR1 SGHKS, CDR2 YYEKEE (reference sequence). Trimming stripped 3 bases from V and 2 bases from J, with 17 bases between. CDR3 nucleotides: TGTGCCAGCAGCTCCGGGACCGGGGGGACAAACTATGGCTACACCTTC. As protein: CASSSGTGGTNYGYTF.